Listed below are T cell receptor beta chains from one sample, sequenced in a study of PD-1 blockade in mismatch repair-deficient tumors. Some clones are missing from TCRdb's copy, which holds only in-frame ones; the method was immunoSEQ multiplex PCR. The sample lists 130,000 or so clones, more than 85% occurring once. The material sequenced was peripheral blood, taken 44 weeks after starting pembrolizumab. These receptors all stem from an adult with mismatch repair-deficient cancer. CDR3s include the opening cysteine and the closing phenylalanine or tryptophan. D genes are given only for firm matches. The size field is filled for only some rows; it gives once, few, many or a size class.

j_call clone_size v_call d_call cdr3_aa cdr3_nt
TRBJ2-1 NA TRBV7-3 NA CASSLASSRYNEQFF TGTGCCAGCAGCTTAGCTTCGTCCCGATACAATGAGCAGTTCTTC
TRBJ2-2 NA TRBV25-1 TRBD1 CATEPGTGNTGELFF TGTGCCACCGAACCGGGGACAGGGAACACCGGGGAGCTGTTTTTT
TRBJ1-5 NA TRBV19 NA CASSIGGSNQPQHF TGTGCCAGTAGTATTGGGGGTAGCAATCAGCCCCAGCATTTT
TRBJ2-3 NA TRBV11-2 NA CASSLRGGVVWDTQYF TGTGCCAGCAGCTTAAGGGGCGGAGTGGTTTGGGATACGCAGTATTTT
TRBJ2-7 NA TRBV6-6 TRBD2 CASSSPSGPYEQYF TGTGCCAGCAGTTCGCCTAGCGGACCATACGAGCAGTACTTC
TRBJ2-3 NA TRBV9 TRBD1 CASSARQGTGFSTDTQYF TGTGCCAGCAGCGCCCGGCAAGGGACAGGATTTAGCACAGATACGCAGTATTTT
TRBJ1-2 NA TRBV7-9 TRBD1 CASSSTGFYGYTF TGTGCCAGCAGCTCGACAGGGTTTTATGGCTACACCTTC
TRBJ2-2 NA TRBV4-3 TRBD2 CASSPESGRMQTGELFF TGCGCCAGCAGCCCTGAAAGCGGGAGGATGCAGACCGGGGAGCTGTTTTTT
TRBJ1-5 NA TRBV6-4 NA CASSQQSGQPQHF TGTGCCAGCAGTCAACAGTCGGGTCAGCCCCAGCATTTT
TRBJ2-7 NA TRBV15 TRBD1 CATSAPGQGQYEQYF TGTGCCACCAGCGCCCCCGGACAGGGACAATACGAGCAGTACTTC
TRBJ2-2 NA TRBV7-9 NA CASSLRFEGGTGELFF TGTGCCAGCAGCTTAAGGTTCGAGGGGGGCACCGGGGAGCTGTTTTTT
TRBJ2-3 NA TRBV4-3 TRBD2 CASSQGTSGRGDTQYF TGCGCCAGCAGCCAAGGGACTAGCGGGAGGGGAGATACGCAGTATTTT
TRBJ2-3 few TRBV5-1 NA CASTSDRFSTDTQYF TGCGCCAGCACCTCCGACAGGTTTAGCACAGATACGCAGTATTTT
TRBJ2-7 NA TRBV7-9 NA CASSGSGTGASYEQYF TGTGCCAGCAGCGGAAGCGGGACAGGAGCGTCCTACGAGCAGTACTTC
TRBJ2-2 NA TRBV4-1 NA CASSQGIGQGTGELFF TGCGCCAGCAGCCAAGGGATAGGTCAGGGGACCGGGGAGCTGTTTTTT
TRBJ2-3 NA TRBV30 TRBD2 CACSGSADTQYF TGTGCCTGTAGCGGGAGTGCAGATACGCAGTATTTT
TRBJ2-1 NA TRBV5-1 TRBD2 CASRSPGLAGLEQFF TGCGCCAGCAGATCCCCTGGACTAGCGGGACTTGAGCAGTTCTTC
TRBJ1-5 NA TRBV7-8 NA CASSLVTGGNQPQHF TGTGCCAGCAGCTTAGTAACGGGAGGCAATCAGCCCCAGCATTTT
TRBJ2-7 once TRBV4-1 NA CASSQDSRGLSVYEQYF TGCGCCAGCAGCCAAGATTCCCGGGGCCTATCGGTCTACGAGCAGTACTTC
TRBJ2-7 NA TRBV4-3 TRBD1 CASSQERGQGLEQYF TGCGCCAGCAGCCAAGAAAGGGGACAGGGGCTCGAGCAGTACTTC
TRBJ1-5 once TRBV27 NA CASSSYSYSNQPQHF TGTGCCAGCAGTTCTTACAGCTATAGCAATCAGCCCCAGCATTTT
TRBJ2-1 NA TRBV4-3 TRBD2 CASSQRSSGPNEQFF TGCGCCAGCAGCCAACGATCTAGCGGGCCGAATGAGCAGTTCTTC
TRBJ2-3 few TRBV7-2 NA CASSLGVADTQYF TGTGCCAGCAGCTTAGGAGTTGCAGATACGCAGTATTTT
TRBJ2-1 NA TRBV11-2 TRBD2 CASSPYQGLAGGNEQFF TGTGCCAGCAGCCCTTACCAGGGACTAGCGGGAGGCAATGAGCAGTTCTTC
TRBJ2-6 NA TRBV14 NA CASRTSSGANVLTF TGTGCCAGCAGGACCAGCTCTGGGGCCAACGTCCTGACTTTC
TRBJ2-2 NA TRBV13 TRBD2 CASSPSPGGNTGELFF TGTGCCAGCAGCCCATCACCGGGAGGAAACACCGGGGAGCTGTTTTTT
TRBJ2-1 NA TRBV30 NA CAWSGNRYNEQFF TGTGCCTGGAGCGGGAACCGCTACAATGAGCAGTTCTTC
TRBJ2-6 NA TRBV28 TRBD1 CASSYGTGYSGANVLTF TGTGCCAGCAGTTACGGGACAGGCTACTCTGGGGCCAACGTCCTGACTTTC
TRBJ2-7 NA TRBV19 TRBD2 CASSWGLAGGGSYEQYF TGTGCCAGTAGTTGGGGACTAGCGGGAGGGGGCTCCTACGAGCAGTACTTC
TRBJ2-3 NA TRBV19 NA CASSTRLGGGTDTQYF TGTGCCAGTAGTACCCGACTAGGGGGAGGGACAGATACGCAGTATTTT
TRBJ2-2 NA TRBV6-5 NA CASSWGYTGELFF TGTGCCAGCAGCTGGGGTTACACCGGGGAGCTGTTTTTT
TRBJ2-7 NA TRBV30 NA CAWSVEGGPYEQYF TGTGCCTGGAGTGTGGAAGGAGGACCTTACGAGCAGTACTTC
TRBJ1-1 NA TRBV29-1 NA CSARDGAEAFF TGCAGCGCTCGAGACGGGGCTGAAGCTTTCTTT
TRBJ2-2 NA TRBV7-9 TRBD1 CASSSRDRGYTGELFF TGTGCCAGCAGCTCGCGAGACAGGGGTTACACCGGGGAGCTGTTTTTT
TRBJ2-7 few TRBV5-1 TRBD1 CASSLATGSYEQYF TGCGCCAGCAGCTTGGCGACAGGGTCCTACGAGCAGTACTTC
TRBJ2-7 NA TRBV19 NA CASSIRRGESEQYF TGTGCCAGTAGTATACGACGCGGGGAAAGCGAGCAGTACTTC
TRBJ1-5 NA TRBV4-2 NA CASSQDPGRNQPQHF TGTGCCAGCAGCCAAGATCCGGGGAGAAATCAGCCCCAGCATTTT
TRBJ2-2 few TRBV25-1 NA CASSADSSNTGELFF TGTGCCAGCAGTGCGGACTCTTCGAACACCGGGGAGCTGTTTTTT
TRBJ2-7 NA TRBV7-2 TRBD1 CASSPGTGPWEQYF TGTGCCAGCAGCCCCGGGACAGGTCCTTGGGAGCAGTACTTC
TRBJ2-6 NA TRBV30 NA CAWSSTRGRGANVLTF TGTGCCTGGAGTTCCACCCGGGGTCGAGGGGCCAACGTCCTGACTTTC
TRBJ1-1 NA TRBV4-3 NA CASSQDWEGITEAFF TGCGCCAGCAGCCAAGATTGGGAGGGGATTACTGAAGCTTTCTTT
TRBJ1-5 few TRBV4-3 NA CASSQEGGHGRAFQPQHF TGCGCCAGCAGCCAAGAGGGGGGGCATGGGCGCGCTTTTCAGCCCCAGCATTTT
TRBJ2-5 NA TRBV5-4 NA CASSLRQGRETQYF TGTGCCAGCAGCTTGAGGCAGGGTCGGGAGACCCAGTACTTC
TRBJ1-2 NA TRBV27 NA CASSLLLPGGPGGYTF TGTGCCAGCAGTTTACTCCTTCCGGGGGGACCGGGGGGCTACACCTTC
TRBJ2-2 NA TRBV12-2 NA CASRVGRRELFF TGTGCAAGTCGCGTGGGCAGAAGGGAGCTGTTTTTT
TRBJ2-5 NA TRBV11-2 TRBD1 CASSSVLVEQGRKTQYF TGTGCCAGCAGCTCGGTTTTAGTAGAACAGGGGCGAAAGACCCAGTACTTC
TRBJ1-1 NA TRBV11-2 NA CASSLIPPEAFF TGTGCCAGCAGCTTAATCCCTCCTGAAGCTTTCTTT
TRBJ1-5 NA TRBV11-3 TRBD1 CASSPGTGLQPQHF TGTGCCAGCAGCCCAGGGACAGGGCTTCAGCCCCAGCATTTT
TRBJ1-1 NA TRBV13 TRBD1 CASSGQGPNTEAFF TGTGCCAGCAGCGGACAGGGGCCTAACACTGAAGCTTTCTTT
TRBJ2-7 few TRBV7-9 TRBD2 CASSPGASGSPIYEQYF TGTGCCAGCAGCCCGGGGGCTAGCGGGAGCCCGATCTACGAGCAGTACTTC
TRBJ2-5 NA TRBV11-2 NA CASSWKGGETQYF TGTGCCAGCAGCTGGAAGGGTGGGGAGACCCAGTACTTC
TRBJ1-4 NA TRBV5-8 NA CASSLEGTTNEKLFF TGTGCCAGCAGCTTGGAGGGAACAACTAATGAAAAACTGTTTTTT
TRBJ2-7 NA TRBV27 TRBD2 CASSFLGPGLETGGYYEQYF TGTGCCAGCAGTTTCCTCGGGCCGGGACTAGAAACAGGAGGTTACTACGAGCAGTACTTC
TRBJ1-1 NA TRBV30 NA CAWYKRPNTEAFF TGTGCCTGGTATAAAAGACCCAACACTGAAGCTTTCTTT
TRBJ2-7 NA TRBV9 NA CASSLVGDPAYEQYF TGTGCCAGCAGCCTTGTCGGGGACCCCGCCTACGAGCAGTACTTC
TRBJ2-5 NA TRBV28 TRBD1 CASSERQGKTQYF TGTGCCAGCAGTGAGAGACAGGGGAAGACCCAGTACTTC
TRBJ2-7 NA TRBV5-1 TRBD1 CASSTDRGFYEQYF TGCGCCAGCAGCACGGACAGGGGTTTTTACGAGCAGTACTTC
TRBJ2-3 once TRBV15 NA CATSRSGDVDTQYF TGTGCCACCAGCAGGTCAGGGGACGTTGATACGCAGTATTTT
TRBJ2-5 NA TRBV6-1 TRBD2 CASSRTSGKETQYF TGTGCCAGCAGCCGGACTAGCGGGAAAGAGACCCAGTACTTC